A selection of T cell receptor beta chains follows, all from one sample in a study of blood T cell repertoires in COVID-19. The assay was immunoSEQ multiplex PCR, and TCRdb's table has in-frame clones only and misses some. Of over 200,000 clones in the sample, about 94% were seen once. Material for sequencing was peripheral blood. These receptors were obtained from a man in his sixties with COVID-19, enrolled during active disease. Both conserved end residues are trimmed from each CDR3. Size values are once, few and many counts, or a class for expanded clones, and some rows have none.

v_call clone_size cdr3_aa
TRBV7-9 . ASRPIAPAYNEQF
TRBV28 . ASSSTWPNQPQH
TRBV11-2 . ASSPVGLAPDTQY
TRBV6-6 once ASSYGGAGNAEAF
TRBV5-6 once ASSPGWPRNTEAF
TRBV24-1 . ATSERDRTYGYT
TRBV5-1 . ASSLRGAVNTEAF
TRBV30 . AFGQGGSNEQF
TRBV10-1 . ASGHQFVYNEQF
TRBV5-1 . ASSTGGALPGELF
TRBV5-1 . ASSPGTSSYNEQF
TRBV30 . AWAWGGALGNEQF
TRBV4-2 . ASSQYGTSGSPGELF
TRBV25-1 . ASSEFTRGGWVEDGYT
TRBV29-1 . SVENRDTSWEQF
TRBV12-3/TRBV12-4 . ASSSRGGEKLF
TRBV18 . ASSPSAGREQY
TRBV4-2 . ASSQDGDINQPQH
TRBV19 . ASSIQGRNNQPQH
TRBV7-2 . ASSLGGGPPTLEQY
TRBV21-1 . ASSKAFQGRVF
TRBV28 . ASKTGQGDTEAF
TRBV18 . ASSPIEGSSGSQEQY
TRBV11-2 . ASSSLAVYEQY
TRBV6-5 . ASSRRGGDTQY
TRBV7-2 . ASSRPPNNEQF
TRBV5-1 few ASSSTAGGGVAF
TRBV27 . ASSLAVYTGELF
TRBV19 . ASSIRLAGGSSYNEQF